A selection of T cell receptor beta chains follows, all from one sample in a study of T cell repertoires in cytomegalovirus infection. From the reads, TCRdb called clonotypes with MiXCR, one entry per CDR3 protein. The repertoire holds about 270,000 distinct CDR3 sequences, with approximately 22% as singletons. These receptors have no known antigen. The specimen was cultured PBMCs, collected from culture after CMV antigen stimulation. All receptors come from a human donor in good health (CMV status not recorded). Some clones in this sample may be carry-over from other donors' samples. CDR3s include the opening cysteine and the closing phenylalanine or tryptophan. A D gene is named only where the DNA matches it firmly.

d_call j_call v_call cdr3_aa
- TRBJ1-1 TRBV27 CASSLFRNTEAFF
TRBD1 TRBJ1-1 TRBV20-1 CSAPWDSEAFF
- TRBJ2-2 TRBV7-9 CASSSGVIVNTGELFF
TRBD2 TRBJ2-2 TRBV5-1 CASSLEISGSLNTGELFF
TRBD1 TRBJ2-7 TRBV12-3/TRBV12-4 CASSQQGAIPGSYEQYF
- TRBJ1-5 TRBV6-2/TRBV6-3 CASSYSAVDQPQHF
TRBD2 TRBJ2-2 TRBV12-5 CASAPAPTAGVINTGELFF
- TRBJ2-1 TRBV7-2 CASSRGSGRSYNEQFF
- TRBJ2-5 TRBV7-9 CASSSGLWLQETQYF
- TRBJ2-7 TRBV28 CASSAEAGLGEEQYF
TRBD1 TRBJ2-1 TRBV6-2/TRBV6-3 CASTEQGANEQFF
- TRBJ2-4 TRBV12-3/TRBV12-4 CASSRAGGNIQYF
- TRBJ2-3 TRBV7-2 CASSSGRAPRGDTQYF